This T cell receptor beta chain was obtained from a study of T cell repertoires in cytomegalovirus infection. The wider study: Peptides in the study included HLA-C-restricted and HLA-B-restricted CMV epitopes. CMV infection and matching HLA type were both indicated by public TCR beta signatures. Whole-study findings and limits: The ex vivo response was dominated by HLA-C-restricted CMV-specific TCR beta clonotypes.

Via MiXCR, TCRdb re-called the reads, giving one row per CDR3 protein. The sample yields 650,000 to 900,000 distinct CDR3 sequences, approximately 30% seen once. V was pared by 5 bases and J by 6 bases, with 15 bases between. The V gene's germline CDR1 is SGHTA and CDR2 FQGNSA. The CDR3 spans 14 residues. This clonotype was observed a handful of times. Its antigen is unidentified. The chain links TRBV7-2 to TRBJ2-3; weak D call: TRBD2 (7 bases). This clonotype was sampled from a human donor in good health (CMV status not recorded). Some clones in this sample may be carry-over from other donors' samples. Sequenced material: cultured CD8+ T cells from PBMCs, taken from culture after CMV antigen stimulation. The CDR3 is CASSQPGGGDTQYF. The CDR3 coding sequence is TGTGCCAGCAGCCAACCGGGGGGCGGGGATACGCAGTATTTT.